This T cell receptor (beta chain) comes out of a study of cytomegalovirus exposure and HLA in healthy donors. The study, taken as a whole, reports: Confirmation in vitro established that three CMV-associated chains were specific for CMV antigens. The classifier, whose performance was assessed in both the original and validation cohorts, reportedly diagnosed cytomegalovirus status with high specificity and sensitivity.

A word on this clone: Its cognate antigen is unknown.

Researchers ran the PCR with 60 Vbeta and 13 Jbeta primers. Data came from immunoSEQ multiplex PCR; TCRdb stores just in-frame clones and leaves some out. The sample consists of some 100,000 clones, around three quarters of them appearing once. The CDR3 is 14 amino acids. Trimming left V 4 bases short and J 6 bases short, with 16 bases between. The germline V gene encodes CDR1 LNHDA and CDR2 SQIVND (reference sequence). The clonotype comes from a woman aged 40 to 49 in good health and CMV-seropositive. The specimen was PBMCs. The chain recombines TRBV19 with TRBJ2-7; TRBD1 is a possible D gene (6 bases). DNA for the CDR3: TGTGCCAGTAGTAACCAGGGGCGGATCGGCGAGCAGTACTTC. It encodes CASSNQGRIGEQYF.